What follows describes a single TCR beta chain. Its antigen is still unknown. This sample is part of a study of a mutant IDH1 vaccine in newly diagnosed glioma. The data were produced by immunoSEQ multiplex PCR, yet TCRdb's version contains in-frame clones alone and is incomplete. Among 50,000 to 65,000 clones listed, roughly four fifths were seen once. Sample time point: week 47, end of study. Vaccination comprised doses that each held 300 ug of mutant IDH1 20-mer peptide, plus topical imiquimod. Patients were given eight vaccinations, scheduled in weeks 1, 3, 5, 7, 11, 15, 19 and 23. The length of the CDR3 is 15 residues. Germline CDR1 is MNHEY and CDR2 is SMNVEV (reference sequence). V was pared by 4 bases and J by 1 base, with 14 bases between.

V usage is TRBV27 and J usage is TRBJ2-7; no reliable D call. This sequence was found in a woman aged 45-65 years with glioma. Sample: PBMCs, taken from a glioma patient whose treatment included an IDH1 peptide vaccine. The chain's CDR3 is CASSYYSGLSYEQYF. CDR3 DNA: TGTGCCAGCAGTTATTATAGTGGCCTTTCCTACGAGCAGTACTTC.